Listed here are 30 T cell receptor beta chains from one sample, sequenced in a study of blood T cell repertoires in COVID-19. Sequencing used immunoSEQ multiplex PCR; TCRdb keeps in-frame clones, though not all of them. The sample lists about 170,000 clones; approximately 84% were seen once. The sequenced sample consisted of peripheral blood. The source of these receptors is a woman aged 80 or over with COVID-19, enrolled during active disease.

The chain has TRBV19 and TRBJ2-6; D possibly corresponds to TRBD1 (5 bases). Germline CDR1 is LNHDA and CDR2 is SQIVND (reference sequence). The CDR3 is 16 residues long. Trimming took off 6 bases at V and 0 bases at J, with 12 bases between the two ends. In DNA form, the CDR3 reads TGTGCCAGTAGCCATAATAGGGGCTCTGGGGCCAACGTCCTGACTTTC. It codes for CASSHNRGSGANVLTF.

The CDR3 protein is CASGGTVNFQETQYF. In nucleotides, the CDR3 is TGTGCCAGCGGTGGGACTGTTAATTTCCAAGAGACCCAGTACTTC. The V call is TRBV2, the J call TRBJ2-5; tentatively, D is TRBD2 (6 bases). The CDR3 loop spans 15 amino acids. The ends were cut back, 8 bases at V and 1 base at J, with 17 bases in the middle. Germline V gene lookup returns CDR1 SNHLY and CDR2 FYNNEI.

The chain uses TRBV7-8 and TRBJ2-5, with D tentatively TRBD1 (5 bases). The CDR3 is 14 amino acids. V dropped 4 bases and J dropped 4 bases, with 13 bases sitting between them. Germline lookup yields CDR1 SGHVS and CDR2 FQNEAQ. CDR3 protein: CASSSLTDGETQYF. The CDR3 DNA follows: TGTGCCAGCAGCTCGTTGACAGACGGAGAGACCCAGTACTTC.

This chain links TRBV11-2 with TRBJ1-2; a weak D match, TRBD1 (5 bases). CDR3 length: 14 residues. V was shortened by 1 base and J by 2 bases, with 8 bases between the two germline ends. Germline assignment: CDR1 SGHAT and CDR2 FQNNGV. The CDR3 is CASSLAGGNYGYTF. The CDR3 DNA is TGTGCCAGCAGCTTAGCGGGGGGGAACTATGGCTACACCTTC.

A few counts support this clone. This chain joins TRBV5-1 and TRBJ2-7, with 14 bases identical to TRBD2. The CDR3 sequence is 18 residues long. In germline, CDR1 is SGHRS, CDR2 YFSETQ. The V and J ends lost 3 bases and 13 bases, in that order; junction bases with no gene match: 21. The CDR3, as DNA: TGCGCCAGCAGCTCCTACGGACTAGCGGGAGGCGTGCCTATTGGCCCATACTTC. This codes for CASSSYGLAGGVPIGPYF.

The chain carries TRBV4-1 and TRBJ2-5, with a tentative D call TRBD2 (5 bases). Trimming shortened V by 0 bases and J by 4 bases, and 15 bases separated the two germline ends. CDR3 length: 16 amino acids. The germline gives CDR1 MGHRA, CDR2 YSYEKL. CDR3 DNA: TGCGCCAGCAGCCAAGATGGAACTAGGAGAACAGAGACCCAGTACTTC. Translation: CASSQDGTRRTETQYF.

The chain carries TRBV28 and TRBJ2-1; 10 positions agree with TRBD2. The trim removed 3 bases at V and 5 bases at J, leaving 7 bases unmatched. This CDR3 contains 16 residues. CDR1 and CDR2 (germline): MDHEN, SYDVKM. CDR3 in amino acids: CASSFRLLAGDNEQFF. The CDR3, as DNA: TGTGCCAGCAGTTTCCGCCTCCTAGCGGGAGACAATGAGCAGTTCTTC.

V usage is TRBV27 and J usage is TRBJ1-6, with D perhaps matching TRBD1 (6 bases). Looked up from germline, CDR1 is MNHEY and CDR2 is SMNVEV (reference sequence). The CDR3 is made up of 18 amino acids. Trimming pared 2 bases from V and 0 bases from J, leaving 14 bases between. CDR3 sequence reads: CASSLRGGLSSYNSPLHF. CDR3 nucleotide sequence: TGTGCCAGCAGTTTAAGGGGGGGCCTAAGCTCCTATAATTCACCCCTCCACTTT.

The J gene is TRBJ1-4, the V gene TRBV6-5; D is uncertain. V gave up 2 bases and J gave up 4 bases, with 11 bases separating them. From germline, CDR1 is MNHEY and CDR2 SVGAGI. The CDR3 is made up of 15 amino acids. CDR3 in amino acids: CASSYLGLNNEKLFF. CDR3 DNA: TGTGCCAGCAGTTACCTAGGACTGAATAATGAAAAACTGTTTTTT.

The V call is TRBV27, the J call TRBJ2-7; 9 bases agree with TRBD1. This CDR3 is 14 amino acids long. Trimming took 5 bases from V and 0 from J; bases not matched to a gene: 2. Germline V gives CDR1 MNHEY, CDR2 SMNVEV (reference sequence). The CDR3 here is CASSRTGDSYEQYF. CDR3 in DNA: TGTGCCAGCAGTCGGACAGGGGACTCCTACGAGCAGTACTTC.

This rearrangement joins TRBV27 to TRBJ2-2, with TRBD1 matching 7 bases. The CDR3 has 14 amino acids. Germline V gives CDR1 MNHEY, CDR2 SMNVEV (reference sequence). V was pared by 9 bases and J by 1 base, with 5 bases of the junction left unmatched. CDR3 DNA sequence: TGTGCCAGGACAGGGTCGAGGAACACCGGGGAGCTGTTTTTT. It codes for CARTGSRNTGELFF.

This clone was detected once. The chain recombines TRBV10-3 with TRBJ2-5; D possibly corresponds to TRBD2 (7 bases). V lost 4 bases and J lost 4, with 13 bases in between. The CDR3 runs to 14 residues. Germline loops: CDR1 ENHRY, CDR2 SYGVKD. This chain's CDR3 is CAISAGRGPETQYF. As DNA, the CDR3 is TGTGCCATCAGTGCGGGGCGGGGGCCAGAGACCCAGTACTTC.

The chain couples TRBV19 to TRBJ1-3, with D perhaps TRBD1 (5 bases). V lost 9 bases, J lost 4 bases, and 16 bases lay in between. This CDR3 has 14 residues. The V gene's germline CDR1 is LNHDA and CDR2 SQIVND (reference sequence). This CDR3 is CASRHVQGGNTIYF. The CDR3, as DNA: TGTGCCAGCCGACACGTCCAGGGAGGAAACACCATATATTTT.

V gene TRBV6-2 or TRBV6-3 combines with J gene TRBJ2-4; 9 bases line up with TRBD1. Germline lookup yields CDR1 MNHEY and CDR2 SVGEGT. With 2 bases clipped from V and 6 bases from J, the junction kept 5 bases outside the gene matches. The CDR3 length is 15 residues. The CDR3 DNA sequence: TGTGCCAGCAGTTACCTATTGGGACAGGGAAACATTCAGTACTTC. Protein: CASSYLLGQGNIQYF.

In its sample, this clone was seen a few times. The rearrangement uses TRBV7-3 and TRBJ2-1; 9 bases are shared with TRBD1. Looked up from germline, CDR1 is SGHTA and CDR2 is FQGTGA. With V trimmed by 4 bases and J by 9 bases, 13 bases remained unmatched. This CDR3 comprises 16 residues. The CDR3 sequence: CASSSHRDRAIGEQFF. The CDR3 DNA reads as TGTGCCAGCAGCTCCCACCGGGACAGGGCTATCGGTGAGCAGTTCTTC.

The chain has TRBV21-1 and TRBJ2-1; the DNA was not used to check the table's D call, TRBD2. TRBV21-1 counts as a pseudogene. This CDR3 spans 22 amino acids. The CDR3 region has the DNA TGTGCCAGCAGCAAAGCGATTCTAGGCTTTGGGGGTGGAGGGAGGTCCTACAATGAGCAGTTCTTC. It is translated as CASSKAILGFGGGGRSYNEQFF.

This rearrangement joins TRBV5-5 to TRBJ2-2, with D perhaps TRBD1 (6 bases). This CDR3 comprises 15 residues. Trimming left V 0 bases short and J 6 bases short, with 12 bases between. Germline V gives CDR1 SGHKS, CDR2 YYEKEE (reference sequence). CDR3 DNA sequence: TGTGCCAGCAGCTTGGTAGGGGGAGTGGCCGGGGAGCTGTTTTTT. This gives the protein CASSLVGGVAGELFF.

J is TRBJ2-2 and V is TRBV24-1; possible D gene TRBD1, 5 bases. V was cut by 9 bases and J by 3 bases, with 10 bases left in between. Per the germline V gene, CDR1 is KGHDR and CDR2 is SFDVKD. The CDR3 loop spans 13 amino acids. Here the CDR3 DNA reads TGTGCCACCGGGGCCCGTTACACCGGGGAGCTGTTTTTT. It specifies CATGARYTGELFF.

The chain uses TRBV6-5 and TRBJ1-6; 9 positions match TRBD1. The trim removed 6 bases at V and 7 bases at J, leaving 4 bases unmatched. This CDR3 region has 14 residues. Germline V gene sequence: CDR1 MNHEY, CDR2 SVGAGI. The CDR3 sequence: CASRGTGKNSPLHF. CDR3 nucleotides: TGTGCCAGCAGGGGGACAGGGAAGAATTCACCCCTCCACTTT.

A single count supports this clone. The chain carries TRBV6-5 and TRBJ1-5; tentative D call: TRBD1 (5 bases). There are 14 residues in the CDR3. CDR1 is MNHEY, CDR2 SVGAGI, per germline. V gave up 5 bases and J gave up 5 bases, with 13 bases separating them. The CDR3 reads CASSTVGAHQPQHF. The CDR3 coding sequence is TGTGCCAGCAGTACTGTAGGGGCCCATCAGCCCCAGCATTTT.

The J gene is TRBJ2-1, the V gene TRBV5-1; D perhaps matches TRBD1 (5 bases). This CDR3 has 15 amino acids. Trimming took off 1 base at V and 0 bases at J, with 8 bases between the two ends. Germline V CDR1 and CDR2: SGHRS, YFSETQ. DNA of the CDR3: TGCGCCAGCAGCTTGTCAGGGTTCTCCTACAATGAGCAGTTCTTC. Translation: CASSLSGFSYNEQFF. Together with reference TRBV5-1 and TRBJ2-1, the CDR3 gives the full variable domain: KAGVTQTPRYLIKTRGQQVTLSCSPISGHRSVSWYQQTPGQGLQFLFEYFSETQRNKGNFPGRFSGRQFSNSRSEMNVSTLELGDSALYLCASSLSGFSYNEQFFGPGTRLTVL.

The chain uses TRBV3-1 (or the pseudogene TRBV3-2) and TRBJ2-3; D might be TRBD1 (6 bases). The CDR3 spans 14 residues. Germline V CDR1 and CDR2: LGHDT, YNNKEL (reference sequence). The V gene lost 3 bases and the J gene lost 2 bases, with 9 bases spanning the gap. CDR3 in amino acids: CASSHNRDTDTQYF. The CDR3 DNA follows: TGTGCCAGCAGCCATAACAGGGACACAGATACGCAGTATTTT.

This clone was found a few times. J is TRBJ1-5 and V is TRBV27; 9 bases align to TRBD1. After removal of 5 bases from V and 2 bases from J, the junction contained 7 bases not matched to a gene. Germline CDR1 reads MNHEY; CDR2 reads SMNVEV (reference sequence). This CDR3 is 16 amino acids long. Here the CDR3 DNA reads TGTGCCAGCAGTCCAGACAGGGGGTGGGGCAATCAGCCCCAGCATTTT. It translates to CASSPDRGWGNQPQHF.

CDR3 amino acids: CASSRSGTSGYEQYF. The CDR3 region has the DNA TGTGCCAGCAGCCGTAGTGGGACTAGCGGCTACGAGCAGTACTTC. The genes are TRBV28 and TRBJ2-7, with 11 bases that match TRBD2. V was clipped by 6 bases and J by 3 bases; unmatched bases: 7. The CDR3 loop spans 15 amino acids. Germline lookup yields CDR1 MDHEN and CDR2 SYDVKM.

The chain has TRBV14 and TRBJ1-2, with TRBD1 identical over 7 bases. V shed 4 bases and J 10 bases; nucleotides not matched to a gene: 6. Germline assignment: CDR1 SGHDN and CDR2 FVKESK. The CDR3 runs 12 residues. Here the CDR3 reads CASSLQGRDYTF. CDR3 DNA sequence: TGTGCCAGCAGCCTACAGGGGCGTGACTACACCTTC.

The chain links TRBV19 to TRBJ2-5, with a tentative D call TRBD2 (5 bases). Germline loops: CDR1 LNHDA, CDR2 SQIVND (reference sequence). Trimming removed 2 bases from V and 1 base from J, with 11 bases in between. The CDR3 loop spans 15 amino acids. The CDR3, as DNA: TGTGCCAGTAGTATAACGGCGGGCCGCCAAGAGACCCAGTACTTC. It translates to CASSITAGRQETQYF. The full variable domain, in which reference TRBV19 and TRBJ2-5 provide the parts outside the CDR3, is DGGITQSPKYLFRKEGQNVTLSCEQNLNHDAMYWYRQDPGQGLRLIYYSQIVNDFQKGDIAEGYSVSREKKESFPLTVTSAQKNPTAFYLCASSITAGRQETQYFGPGTRLLVL.

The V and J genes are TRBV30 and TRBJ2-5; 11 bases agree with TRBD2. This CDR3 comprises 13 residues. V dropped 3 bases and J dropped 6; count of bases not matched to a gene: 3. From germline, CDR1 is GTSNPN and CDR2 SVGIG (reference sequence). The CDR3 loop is CAWSRTSGQTQYF. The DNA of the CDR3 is TGTGCCTGGAGCCGGACTAGCGGGCAGACCCAGTACTTC.

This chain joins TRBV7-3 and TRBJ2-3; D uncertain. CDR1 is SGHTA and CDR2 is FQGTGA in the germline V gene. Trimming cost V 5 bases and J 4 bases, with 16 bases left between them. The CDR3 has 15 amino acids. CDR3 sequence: CASSLRLYEADTQYF. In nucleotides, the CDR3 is TGTGCCAGCAGCCTCCGGCTTTATGAGGCAGATACGCAGTATTTT.

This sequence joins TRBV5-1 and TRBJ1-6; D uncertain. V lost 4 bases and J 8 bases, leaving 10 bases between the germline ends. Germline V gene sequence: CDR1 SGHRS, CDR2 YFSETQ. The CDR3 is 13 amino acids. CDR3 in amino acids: CASSEEGYSPLHF. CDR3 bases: TGCGCCAGCAGCGAAGAGGGATATTCACCCCTCCACTTT.

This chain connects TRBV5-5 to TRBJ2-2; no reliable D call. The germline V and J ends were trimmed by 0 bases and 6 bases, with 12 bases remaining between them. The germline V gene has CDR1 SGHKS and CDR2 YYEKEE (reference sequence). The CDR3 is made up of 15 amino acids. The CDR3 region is CASSLGSQPAGELFF. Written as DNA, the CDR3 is TGTGCCAGCAGCTTGGGGTCCCAACCGGCCGGGGAGCTGTTTTTT.